The T cell receptor beta chain described here comes from a study of blood T cell repertoires in COVID-19. Study-level background: COVID-19 samples from acute and convalescent phases originated in the United States, Italy and Spain. T cells, B-cell-depleted T cells, or PBMCs supplied cDNA or gDNA.

Trimming removed 8 bases from V and 3 bases from J, with 14 bases in between. CDR1 is MNHEY, CDR2 SVGAGI, per germline. This CDR3 region has 14 residues. As handled by the study authors: Reference gene primer amplification yielded estimated nucleated cell counts. Repertoires were generated with immunoSEQ multiplex PCR, while TCRdb's copy carries only in-frame clones and drops some. V and J calls and clone size come straight from that table; D and trimming were deduced from the DNA. The profile shows some 100,000 clones, around 90% of them singletons. Input material: peripheral blood. The V call is TRBV6-5, the J call TRBJ2-1; D might be TRBD1 (6 bases). The TCR originated in a human donor in a cohort sampled during active COVID-19. The CDR3 DNA reads TGTGCCAGCGGGAGCAGGGGCAACTACAATGAGCAGTTCTTC. Residues: CASGSRGNYNEQFF.